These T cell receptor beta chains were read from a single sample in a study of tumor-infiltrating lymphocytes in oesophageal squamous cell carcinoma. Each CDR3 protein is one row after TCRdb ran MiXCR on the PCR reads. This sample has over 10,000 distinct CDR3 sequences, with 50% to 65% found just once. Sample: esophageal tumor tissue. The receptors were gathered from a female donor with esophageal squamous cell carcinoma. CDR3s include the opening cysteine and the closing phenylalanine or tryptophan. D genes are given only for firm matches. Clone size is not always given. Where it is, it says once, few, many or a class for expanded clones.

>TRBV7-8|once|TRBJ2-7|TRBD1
CASSLATGAFSYEQYF
TGTGCCAGCAGCTTAGCAACAGGGGCCTTCTCCTACGAGCAGTACTTC
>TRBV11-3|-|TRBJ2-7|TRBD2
CASSYISSGRNDEQYF
TGTGCCAGCAGCTACATTAGCAGCGGGAGAAACGATGAGCAGTACTTC
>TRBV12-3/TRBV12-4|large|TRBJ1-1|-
CASILFEQGSGDTEAFF
TGTGCCAGCATCCTTTTCGAACAGGGTAGCGGGGACACTGAAGCTTTCTTT
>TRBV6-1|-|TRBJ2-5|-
CASIRAVGETQYF
TGTGCCAGCATTCGAGCGGTCGGGGAGACCCAGTACTTC
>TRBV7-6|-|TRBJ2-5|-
CASSSLGVEETQYF
TGTGCCAGCAGCTCTCTGGGCGTGGAAGAGACCCAGTACTTC
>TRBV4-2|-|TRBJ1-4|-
CASSQDEKLFF
TGTGCCAGCAGCCAAGACGAAAAACTGTTTTTT
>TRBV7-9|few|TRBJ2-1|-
CASSLASSYNEQFF
TGTGCCAGCAGCTTGGCTAGCTCCTACAATGAGCAGTTCTTC
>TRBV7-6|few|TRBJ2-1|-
CASSVISNEQFF
TGTGCCAGCAGCGTTATCAGCAATGAGCAGTTCTTC
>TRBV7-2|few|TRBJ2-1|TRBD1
CASSLDPGGVNEQFF
TGTGCCAGCAGCTTAGATCCAGGGGGCGTGAATGAGCAGTTCTTC
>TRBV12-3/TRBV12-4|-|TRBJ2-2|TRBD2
CASSLRAPTSGIGELFF
TGTGCCAGCAGTTTAAGGGCTCCGACTAGCGGGATCGGGGAGCTGTTTTTT
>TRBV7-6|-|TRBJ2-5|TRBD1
CASSLGQGEETQYF
TGTGCCAGCAGCTTGGGACAGGGGGAAGAGACCCAGTACTTC
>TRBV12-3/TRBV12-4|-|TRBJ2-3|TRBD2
CASRLGLAGYTDTQYF
TGTGCCAGCAGACTAGGACTAGCGGGATACACAGATACGCAGTATTTT
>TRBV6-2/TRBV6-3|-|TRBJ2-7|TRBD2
CASSYSGTSGLAYEQYF
TGTGCCAGCAGTTACTCCGGGACTAGCGGGCTTGCCTACGAGCAGTACTTC
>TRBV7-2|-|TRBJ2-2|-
CASSRGILEVGELFF
TGTGCCAGCAGCCGGGGGATTTTGGAAGTCGGGGAGCTGTTTTTT
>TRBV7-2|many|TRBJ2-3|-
CASSLGASTDTQYF
TGTGCCAGCAGCTTAGGGGCTAGCACAGATACGCAGTATTTT
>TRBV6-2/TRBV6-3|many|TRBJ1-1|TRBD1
CASSYSARGRMNTEAFF
TGTGCCAGCAGTTACTCTGCGAGGGGGCGGATGAACACTGAAGCTTTCTTT
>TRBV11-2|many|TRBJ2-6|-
CASSLPPGLWANVLTF
TGTGCCAGCAGCCTACCCCCAGGGCTTTGGGCCAACGTCCTGACTTTC
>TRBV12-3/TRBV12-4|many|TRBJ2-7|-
CASSLSGLLKEYF
TGTGCCAGCAGTTTAAGTGGGCTTCTTAAGGAGTACTTC
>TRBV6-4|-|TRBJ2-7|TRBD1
CASSPGTGTYNEQYF
TGTGCCAGCAGTCCCGGGACAGGGACATACAATGAGCAGTACTTC
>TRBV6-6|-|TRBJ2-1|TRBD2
CASSQPVLSGRYNEQFF
TGTGCCAGCAGTCAACCCGTCTTGAGCGGGAGGTACAATGAGCAGTTCTTC
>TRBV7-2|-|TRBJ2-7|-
CASSPGLFPPREQYF
TGTGCCAGCAGCCCGGGACTTTTCCCGCCGCGGGAGCAGTACTTC
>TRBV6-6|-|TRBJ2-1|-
CASTVERGEQFF
TGTGCCAGCACAGTTGAACGAGGTGAGCAGTTCTTC
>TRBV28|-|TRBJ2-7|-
CASSPPTYSSYEQYF
TGTGCCAGCAGTCCCCCTACGTACAGCTCCTACGAGCAGTACTTC
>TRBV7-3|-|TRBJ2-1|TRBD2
CASSWTSGSYNEQFF
TGTGCCAGCAGCTGGACTAGCGGGAGCTACAATGAGCAGTTCTTC
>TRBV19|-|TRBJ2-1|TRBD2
CASSDAGGHNEQFF
TGTGCCAGTAGTGACGCGGGAGGCCACAATGAGCAGTTCTTC
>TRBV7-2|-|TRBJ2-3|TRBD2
CASSLIAGGSTDTQYF
TGTGCCAGCAGCTTAATAGCGGGGGGCAGCACAGATACGCAGTATTTT
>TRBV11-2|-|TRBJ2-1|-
CASSLRGALLNEQFF
TGTGCCAGCAGCTTGAGGGGAGCCCTCTTAAATGAGCAGTTCTTC
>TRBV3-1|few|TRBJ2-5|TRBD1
CASRIHRGETQYF
TGTGCCAGCAGAATTCACAGGGGGGAGACCCAGTACTTC
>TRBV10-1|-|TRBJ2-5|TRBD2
CASSSTSGSETQYF
TGCGCCAGCAGTTCGACTAGCGGGAGCGAGACCCAGTACTTC
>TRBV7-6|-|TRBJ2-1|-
CASSGTINNEQFF
TGTGCCAGCAGCGGGACCATCAACAATGAGCAGTTCTTC
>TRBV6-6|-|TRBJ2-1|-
CASSYGEIGEQFF
TGTGCCAGCAGTTACGGAGAAATTGGTGAGCAGTTCTTC
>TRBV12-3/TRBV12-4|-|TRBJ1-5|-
CASRGANNQPQHF
TGTGCCAGCAGGGGGGCTAACAATCAGCCCCAGCATTTT
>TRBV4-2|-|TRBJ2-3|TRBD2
CASSQGAGASTDTQYF
TGTGCCAGCAGCCAAGGAGCGGGGGCTAGCACAGATACGCAGTATTTT
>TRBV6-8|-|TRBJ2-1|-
CASSYGLSSYNEQFF
TGTGCCAGCAGTTATGGGCTTAGCTCCTACAATGAGCAGTTCTTC
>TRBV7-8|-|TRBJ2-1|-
CASSLGPGNYEQFF
TGTGCCAGCAGCTTAGGGCCAGGGAACTACGAGCAGTTCTTC
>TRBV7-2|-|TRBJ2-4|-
CASSRRDLPIQYF
TGTGCCAGCAGCCGCCGGGACTTACCCATTCAGTACTTC
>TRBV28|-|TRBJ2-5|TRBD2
CASSSGGWETQYF
TGTGCCAGCTCCTCGGGAGGGTGGGAGACCCAGTACTTC
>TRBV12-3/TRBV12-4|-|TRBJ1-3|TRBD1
CASSLTGTGNTIYF
TGTGCCAGCAGTCTGACAGGGACTGGAAACACCATATATTTT
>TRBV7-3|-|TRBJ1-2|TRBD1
CASSSTGGFSGYTF
TGTGCCAGCAGCTCGACAGGGGGCTTCAGTGGCTACACCTTC
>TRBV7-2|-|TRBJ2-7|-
CASSFGGFSYEQYF
TGTGCCAGCAGCTTTGGGGGATTTTCCTACGAGCAGTACTTC
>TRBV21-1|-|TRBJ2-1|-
CASSNTGAGYNEQFF
TGTGCCAGCAGCAATACAGGGGCAGGCTACAATGAGCAGTTCTTC
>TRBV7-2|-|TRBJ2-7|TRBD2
CASSRSGSSYNEQYF
TGTGCCAGCAGCCGGAGCGGGAGCTCCTACAATGAGCAGTACTTC
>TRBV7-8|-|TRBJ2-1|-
CASSPIWENEQFF
TGTGCCAGCAGCCCAATATGGGAGAATGAGCAGTTCTTC
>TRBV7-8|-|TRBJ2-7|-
CASSLESASYNEQYF
TGTGCCAGCAGCTTAGAGTCGGCTTCCTACAATGAGCAGTACTTC
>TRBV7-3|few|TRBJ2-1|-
CASSLGGGAYNEQFF
TGTGCCAGCAGCTTGGGTGGGGGGGCGTACAATGAGCAGTTCTTC
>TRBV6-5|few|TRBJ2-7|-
CASSVYFYEQYF
TGTGCCAGCAGTGTATACTTCTACGAGCAGTACTTC